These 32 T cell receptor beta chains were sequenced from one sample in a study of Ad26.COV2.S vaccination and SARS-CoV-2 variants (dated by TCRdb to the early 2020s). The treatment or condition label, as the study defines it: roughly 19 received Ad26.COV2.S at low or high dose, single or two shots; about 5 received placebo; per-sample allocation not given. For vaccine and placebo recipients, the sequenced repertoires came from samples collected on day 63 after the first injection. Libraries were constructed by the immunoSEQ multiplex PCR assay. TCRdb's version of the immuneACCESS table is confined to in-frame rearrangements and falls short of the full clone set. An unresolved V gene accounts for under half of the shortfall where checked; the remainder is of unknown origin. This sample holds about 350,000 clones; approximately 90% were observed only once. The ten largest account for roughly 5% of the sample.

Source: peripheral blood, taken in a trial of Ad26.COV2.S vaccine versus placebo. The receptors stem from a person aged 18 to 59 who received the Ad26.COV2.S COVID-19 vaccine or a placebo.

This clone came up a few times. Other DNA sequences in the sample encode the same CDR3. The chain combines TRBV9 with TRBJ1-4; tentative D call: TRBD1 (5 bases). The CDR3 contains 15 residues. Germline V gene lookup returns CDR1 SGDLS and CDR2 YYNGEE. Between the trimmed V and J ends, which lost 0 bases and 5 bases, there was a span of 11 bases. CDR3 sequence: CASSVATGENEKLFF. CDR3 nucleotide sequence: TGTGCCAGCAGCGTAGCTACGGGGGAGAATGAAAAACTGTTTTTT.

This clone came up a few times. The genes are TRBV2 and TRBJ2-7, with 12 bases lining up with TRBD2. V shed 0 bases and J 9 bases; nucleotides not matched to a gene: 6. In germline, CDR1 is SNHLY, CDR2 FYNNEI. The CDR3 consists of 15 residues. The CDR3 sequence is CASSEARGLAGPQYF. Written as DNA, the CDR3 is TGTGCCAGCAGTGAAGCGCGCGGACTAGCGGGACCGCAGTACTTC.

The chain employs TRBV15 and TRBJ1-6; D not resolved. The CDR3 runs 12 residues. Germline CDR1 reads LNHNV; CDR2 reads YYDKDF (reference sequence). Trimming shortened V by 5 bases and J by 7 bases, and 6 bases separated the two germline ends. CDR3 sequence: CATSLVNSPLHF. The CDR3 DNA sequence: TGTGCCACCAGCTTAGTGAATTCACCCCTCCACTTT.

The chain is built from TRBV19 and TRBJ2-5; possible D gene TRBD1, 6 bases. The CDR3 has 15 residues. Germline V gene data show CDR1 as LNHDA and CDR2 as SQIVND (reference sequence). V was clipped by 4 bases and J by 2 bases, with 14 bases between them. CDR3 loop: CASSTPGTPQETQYF. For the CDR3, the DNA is TGTGCCAGTAGTACACCCGGGACACCGCAAGAGACCCAGTACTTC.

CDR3 in amino acids: CASSPYSTGDTQYF. The DNA of the CDR3 is TGTGCCAGCAGCCCTTACTCGACCGGAGATACGCAGTATTTT. V gene TRBV6-2 or TRBV6-3 combines with J gene TRBJ2-3; no reliable D call. Trimming took 6 bases from V and 5 from J, leaving 15 bases between them. The CDR3 is made up of 14 amino acids. Germline loops: CDR1 MNHEY, CDR2 SVGEGT.

The CDR3 region has the DNA TGTGCCAGCAGAGCACAGGGGGAGGATTCACCCCTCCACTTT. As protein: CASRAQGEDSPLHF. The chain is built from TRBV6-5 and TRBJ1-6, with TRBD1 identical over 8 bases. Germline values: CDR1 MNHEY, CDR2 SVGAGI. Trimming cost V 6 bases and J 8 bases; bases outside gene matches: 6. The CDR3 runs to 14 residues.

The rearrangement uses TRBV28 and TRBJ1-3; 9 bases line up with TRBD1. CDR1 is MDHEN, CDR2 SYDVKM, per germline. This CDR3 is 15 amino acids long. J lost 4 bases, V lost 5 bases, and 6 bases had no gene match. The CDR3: CASSLGTGRGNTIYF. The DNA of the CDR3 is TGTGCCAGCAGTCTCGGGACAGGGAGGGGAAACACCATATATTTT.

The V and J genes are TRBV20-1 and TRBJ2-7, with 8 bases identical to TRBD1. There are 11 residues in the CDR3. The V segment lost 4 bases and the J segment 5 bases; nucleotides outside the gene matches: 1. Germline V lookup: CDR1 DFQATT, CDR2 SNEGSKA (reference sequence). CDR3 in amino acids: CSATDRDEQYF. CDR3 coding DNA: TGCAGTGCTACGGACAGGGACGAGCAGTACTTC.

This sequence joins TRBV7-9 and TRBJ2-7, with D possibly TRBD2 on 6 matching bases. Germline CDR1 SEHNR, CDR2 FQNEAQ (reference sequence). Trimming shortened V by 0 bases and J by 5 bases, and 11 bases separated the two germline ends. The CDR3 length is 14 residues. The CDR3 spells CASSLAGLSHEQYF. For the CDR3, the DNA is TGTGCCAGCAGCTTAGCGGGACTCAGCCACGAGCAGTACTTC.

The CDR3 bases are TGTGCCAGCAGCCAAGGGGCAGGGGGAATAGACGAGCAGTACTTC. This sequence encodes CASSQGAGGIDEQYF. The chain employs TRBV4-2 and TRBJ2-7, with 7 bases that match TRBD1. Trimming removed 1 base from V and 5 bases from J; junction bases left unmatched: 8. The CDR3 has 15 residues. CDR1 LGHNA and CDR2 YNFKEQ come from the germline V gene.

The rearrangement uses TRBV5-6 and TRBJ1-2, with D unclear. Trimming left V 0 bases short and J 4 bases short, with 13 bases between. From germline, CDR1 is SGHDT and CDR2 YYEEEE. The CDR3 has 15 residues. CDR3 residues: CASSLGTAYVYGYTF. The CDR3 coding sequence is TGTGCCAGCAGCTTGGGTACAGCCTATGTCTATGGCTACACCTTC.

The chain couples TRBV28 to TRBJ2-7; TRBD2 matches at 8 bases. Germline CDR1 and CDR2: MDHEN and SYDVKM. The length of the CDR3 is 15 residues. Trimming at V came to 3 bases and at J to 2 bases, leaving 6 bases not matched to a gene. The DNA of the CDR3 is TGTGCCAGCAGTTTTTCACGACTAGCGACCTACGAGCAGTACTTC. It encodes CASSFSRLATYEQYF.

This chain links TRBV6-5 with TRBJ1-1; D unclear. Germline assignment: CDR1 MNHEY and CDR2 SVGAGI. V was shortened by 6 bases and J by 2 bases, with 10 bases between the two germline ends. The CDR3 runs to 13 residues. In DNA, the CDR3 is TGTGCCAGCAGGGGCAGCAGTAACACTGAAGCTTTCTTT. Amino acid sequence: CASRGSSNTEAFF.

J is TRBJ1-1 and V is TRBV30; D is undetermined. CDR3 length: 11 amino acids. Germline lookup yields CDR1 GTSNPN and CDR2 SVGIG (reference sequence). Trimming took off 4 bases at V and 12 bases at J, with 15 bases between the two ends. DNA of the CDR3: TGTGCCTGGACCTCGGGCGCGATGCCTTTCTTT. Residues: CAWTSGAMPFF.

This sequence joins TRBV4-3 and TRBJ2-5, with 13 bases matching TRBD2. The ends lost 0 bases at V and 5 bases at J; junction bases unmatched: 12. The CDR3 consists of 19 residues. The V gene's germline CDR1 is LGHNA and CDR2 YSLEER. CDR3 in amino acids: CASSQDLLAGGRLRETQYF. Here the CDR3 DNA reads TGCGCCAGCAGCCAAGATTTACTAGCGGGGGGGCGACTCCGGGAGACCCAGTACTTC.

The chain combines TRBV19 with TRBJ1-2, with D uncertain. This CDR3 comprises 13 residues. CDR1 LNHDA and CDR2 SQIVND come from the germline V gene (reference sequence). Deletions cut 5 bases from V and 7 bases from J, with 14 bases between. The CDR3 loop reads CASSLKEGLGYTF. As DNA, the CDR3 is TGTGCCAGTAGTTTGAAGGAGGGCCTTGGCTACACCTTC.

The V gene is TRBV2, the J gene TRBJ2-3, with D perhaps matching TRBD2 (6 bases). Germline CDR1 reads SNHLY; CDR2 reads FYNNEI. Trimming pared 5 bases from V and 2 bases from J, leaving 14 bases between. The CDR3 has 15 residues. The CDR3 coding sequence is TGTGCCAGCAGTTTAGCGGCCGGGGCCACAGATACGCAGTATTTT. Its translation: CASSLAAGATDTQYF.

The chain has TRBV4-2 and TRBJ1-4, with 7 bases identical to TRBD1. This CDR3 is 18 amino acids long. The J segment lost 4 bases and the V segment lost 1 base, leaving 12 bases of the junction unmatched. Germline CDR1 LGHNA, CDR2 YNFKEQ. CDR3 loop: CASSQVGGQGGGNEKLFF. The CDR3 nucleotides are TGTGCCAGCAGCCAAGTGGGGGGCCAGGGGGGAGGTAATGAAAAACTGTTTTTT.

The CDR3 DNA reads as TGTGCCAGCAGCCCTCCTTCCATCTCCTACGAGCAGTACTTC. It is translated as CASSPPSISYEQYF. The chain joins TRBV7-9 to TRBJ2-7; D is unclear. This CDR3 spans 14 amino acids. Between the trimmed V and J ends, which lost 5 bases and 0 bases, there was a span of 11 bases. Germline loops: CDR1 SEHNR, CDR2 FQNEAQ (reference sequence).

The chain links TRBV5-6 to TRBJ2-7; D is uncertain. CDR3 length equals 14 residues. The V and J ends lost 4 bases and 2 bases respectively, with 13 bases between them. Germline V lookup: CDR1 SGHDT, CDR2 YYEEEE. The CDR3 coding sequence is TGTGCCAGCAGCAAAACGGGTTACACCTACGAGCAGTACTTC. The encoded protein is CASSKTGYTYEQYF.

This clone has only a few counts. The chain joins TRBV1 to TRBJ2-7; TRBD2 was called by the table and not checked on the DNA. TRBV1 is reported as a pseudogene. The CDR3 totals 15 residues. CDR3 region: CTSSPIRLTPYEQYF. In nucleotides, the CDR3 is TGCACCAGCAGCCCAATTAGACTAACCCCGTACGAGCAGTACTTC.

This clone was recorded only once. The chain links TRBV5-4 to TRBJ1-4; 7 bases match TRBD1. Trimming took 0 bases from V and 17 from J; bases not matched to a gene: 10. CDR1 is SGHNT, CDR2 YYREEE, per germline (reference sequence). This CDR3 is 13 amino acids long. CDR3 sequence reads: CASSLEGGGPGFF. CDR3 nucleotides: TGTGCCAGCAGCTTGGAAGGGGGCGGTCCGGGTTTTTTT.

Written as DNA, the CDR3 is TGTGCCAGCTCACGAAGCGGGAGTGGCACAGATACGCAGTATTTT. Translating gives CASSRSGSGTDTQYF. The chain links TRBV18 to TRBJ2-3; 8 nucleotides align to TRBD2. CDR3 length equals 15 residues. Germline CDR1 and CDR2: KGHSH and LQKENI. V was pared by 4 bases and J by 1 base, with 4 bases of the junction left unmatched.

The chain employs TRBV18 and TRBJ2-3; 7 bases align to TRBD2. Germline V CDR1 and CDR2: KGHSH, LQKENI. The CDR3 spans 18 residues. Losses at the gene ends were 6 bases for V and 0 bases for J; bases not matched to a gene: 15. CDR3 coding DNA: TGTGCCAGCTCGCTTAGTCCCCCAGCGGGAACTAGCACAGATACGCAGTATTTT. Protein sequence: CASSLSPPAGTSTDTQYF. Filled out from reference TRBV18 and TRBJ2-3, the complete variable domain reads NAGVMQNPRHLVRRRGQEARLRCSPMKGHSHVYWYRQLPEEGLKFMVYLQKENIIDESGMPKERFSAEFPKEGPSILRIQQVVRGDSAAYFCASSLSPPAGTSTDTQYFGPGTRLTVL.

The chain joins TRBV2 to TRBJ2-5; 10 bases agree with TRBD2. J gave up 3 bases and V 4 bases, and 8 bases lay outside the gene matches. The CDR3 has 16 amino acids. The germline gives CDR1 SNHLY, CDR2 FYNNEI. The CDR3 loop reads CASSVRIAGGEETQYF. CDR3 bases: TGTGCCAGCAGTGTCCGTATAGCGGGGGGCGAAGAGACCCAGTACTTC.

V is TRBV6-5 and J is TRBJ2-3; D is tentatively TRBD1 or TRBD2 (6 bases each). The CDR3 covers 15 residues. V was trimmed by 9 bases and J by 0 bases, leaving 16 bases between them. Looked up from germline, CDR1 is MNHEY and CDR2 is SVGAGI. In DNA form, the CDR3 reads TGTGCCAGGCGCCAGGGGACTTCTAGCACAGATACGCAGTATTTT. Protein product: CARRQGTSSTDTQYF.

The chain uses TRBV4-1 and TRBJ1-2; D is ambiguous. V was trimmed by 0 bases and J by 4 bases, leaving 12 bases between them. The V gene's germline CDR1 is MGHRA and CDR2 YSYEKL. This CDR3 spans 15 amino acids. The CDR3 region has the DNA TGCGCCAGCAGCCAAGATCCGCGAGGTATCTATGGCTACACCTTC. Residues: CASSQDPRGIYGYTF.

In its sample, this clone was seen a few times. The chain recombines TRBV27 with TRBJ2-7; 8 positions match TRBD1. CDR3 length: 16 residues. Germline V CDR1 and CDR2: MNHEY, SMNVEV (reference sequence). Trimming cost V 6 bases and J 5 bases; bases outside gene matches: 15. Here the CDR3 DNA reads TGTGCCAGCAGGAACGGACAGGGAAGTAGTCTCCACGAGCAGTACTTC. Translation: CASRNGQGSSLHEQYF.

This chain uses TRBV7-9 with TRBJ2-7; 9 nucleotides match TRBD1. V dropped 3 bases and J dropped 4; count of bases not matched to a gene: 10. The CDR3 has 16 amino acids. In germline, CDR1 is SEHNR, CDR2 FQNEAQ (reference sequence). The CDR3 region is CASSFETGTGLYEQYF. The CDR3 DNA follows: TGTGCCAGCAGCTTTGAAACCGGGACAGGGCTTTACGAGCAGTACTTC.

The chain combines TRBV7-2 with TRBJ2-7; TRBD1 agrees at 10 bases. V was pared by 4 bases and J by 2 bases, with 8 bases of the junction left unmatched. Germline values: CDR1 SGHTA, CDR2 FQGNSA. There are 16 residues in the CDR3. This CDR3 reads CASSSPSTGGPYEQYF. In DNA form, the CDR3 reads TGTGCCAGCAGCTCCCCGTCGACAGGGGGCCCCTACGAGCAGTACTTC.

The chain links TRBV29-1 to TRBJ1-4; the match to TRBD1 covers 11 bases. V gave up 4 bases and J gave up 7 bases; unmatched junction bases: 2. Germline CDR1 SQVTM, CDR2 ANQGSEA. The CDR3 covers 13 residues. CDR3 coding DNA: TGCAGCGTTGTTGGGACAGGGGGTGAAAAACTGTTTTTT. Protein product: CSVVGTGGEKLFF. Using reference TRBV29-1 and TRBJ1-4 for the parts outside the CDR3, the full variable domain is SAVISQKPSRDICQRGTSLTIQCQVDSQVTMMFWYRQQPGQSLTLIATANQGSEATYESGFVIDKFPISRPNLTFSTLTVSNMSPEDSSIYLCSVVGTGGEKLFFGSGTQLSVL.

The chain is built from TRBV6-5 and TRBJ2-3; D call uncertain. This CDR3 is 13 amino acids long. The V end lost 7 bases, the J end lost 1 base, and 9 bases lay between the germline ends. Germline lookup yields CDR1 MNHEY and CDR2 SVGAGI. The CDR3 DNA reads TGTGCCAGCAATTCCCAAGGCACAGATACGCAGTATTTT. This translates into CASNSQGTDTQYF.